This is a list of T cell receptor beta chains from one sample in a study of regulatory T cells in long-lasting Graves disease. MiXCR, applied by TCRdb to the multiplex PCR reads, yields one record per CDR3 protein. The sample carries 400,000 to 450,000 distinct CDR3 sequences, roughly 15% recorded once. The same sample was also studied in work on T cells in Graves' hyperthyroidism and ophthalmopathy.

The material sequenced was peripheral blood mononuclear cells (PBMCs), taken at new diagnosis, from a patient treated with antithyroid drugs. Receptors originate from a woman in her 30s with Graves disease. The conserved cysteine and the conserved F or W are not part of the CDR3 here. The D gene is left open where the match is weak.

TRBV27	-	TRBJ2-7	ASKKQGEQY
TRBV24-1	-	TRBJ2-1	ATSDLLRDEQF
TRBV5-1	-	TRBJ1-6	ASSPEGVWSPLH
TRBV3-1	TRBD2	TRBJ2-5	ASSRRLAGGLTVWETQY
TRBV4-1	TRBD1	TRBJ2-4	ASSQDQQGGKNIQY
TRBV29-1	-	TRBJ1-2	SVEDRRGPYGYT
TRBV6-2/TRBV6-3	TRBD1	TRBJ1-1	ASSSRDRRRGNTEAF
TRBV10-3	-	TRBJ1-5	AISESSNQPQH
TRBV7-2	-	TRBJ2-3	ASSTRYTDTQY
TRBV30	-	TRBJ2-1	AWSGPFNNEQF
TRBV20-1	-	TRBJ1-6	SARGVRYSPLH
TRBV12-3/TRBV12-4	-	TRBJ1-3	ASNLRSYGTIY
TRBV30	TRBD2	TRBJ2-5	AFSGTRRETQY
TRBV12-3/TRBV12-4	TRBD1	TRBJ1-6	ASTTGSQGFVSPLH
TRBV4-1	-	TRBJ1-6	ASSQADRDNSPLH
TRBV7-2	-	TRBJ2-3	ASSSYRERTDTQY
TRBV7-9	-	TRBJ2-5	ASSLGGGQETQY
TRBV29-1	-	TRBJ1-1	SAASGGNTEAF
TRBV5-1	-	TRBJ1-1	ASSLIRENRTVINTEAF
TRBV15	-	TRBJ1-2	ATSRDRESSYGYT
TRBV6-1	-	TRBJ1-1	ASSPIPILTSEGTEAF
TRBV7-8	TRBD2	TRBJ2-7	ASSYRTSIAHEQY
TRBV29-1	-	TRBJ2-7	SVPDRWGRGEQY
TRBV3-1	-	TRBJ1-2	ASRPSGGGYGYT
TRBV11-2	TRBD1	TRBJ2-3	ASSLLTGGTDTQY
TRBV11-2	-	TRBJ2-5	ASRMAWETQY
TRBV29-1	-	TRBJ2-1	SVESGRDSSWRGGNEQF
TRBV27	TRBD2	TRBJ2-7	ASSPPGLAAIHEQY
TRBV2	-	TRBJ2-1	ASRQTTDSYNEQF
TRBV11-3	TRBD2	TRBJ2-1	ASSPGGSPDEQF
TRBV20-1	TRBD1	TRBJ1-6	SAIGEGAHNSPLH
TRBV25-1	-	TRBJ1-5	ASSTEVGERIYGYSNQPQH
TRBV27	TRBD2	TRBJ2-1	ASSPLGASGSEQF
TRBV6-1	TRBD1	TRBJ2-7	ASSLTGGLHYEQY
TRBV11-2	-	TRBJ2-7	ASSLLAGQLYEQY
TRBV5-1	-	TRBJ1-1	ASSWTENTEAF